This T cell receptor (beta chain) was retrieved from a study of blood T cell repertoires in COVID-19. At the level of the study: Samples representing acute and convalescent COVID-19 were sourced from the United States, Italy and Spain. T cells, B-cell-depleted T cells, or PBMCs provided the cDNA or gDNA that served as material.

In the authors' workflow: Cell counts per sample came from amplifying reference gene primers. Generated by immunoSEQ multiplex PCR, the TCRdb table keeps only in-frame clones and is missing some. V and J calls and clone size come straight from that table; D and trimming were deduced from the DNA. The top ten clones hold under 6% of a sample with tens of thousands of clones, more than 80% of them seen once. CDR1 is SGHTA and CDR2 is FQGTGA in the germline V gene. The junction had 8 bases not matched to a gene; V was cut back by 3 bases and J by 4 bases. The CDR3 consists of 15 residues. The rearrangement links TRBV7-3 to TRBJ1-1, with TRBD1 matching over 7 bases. This receptor was obtained from a man of 80 years or more with acute or convalescent COVID-19. Sample: peripheral blood. CDR3 in amino acids: CASSLGRQGRTEAFF. For the CDR3, the DNA is TGTGCCAGCAGCTTGGGGCGACAGGGTCGCACTGAAGCTTTCTTT.